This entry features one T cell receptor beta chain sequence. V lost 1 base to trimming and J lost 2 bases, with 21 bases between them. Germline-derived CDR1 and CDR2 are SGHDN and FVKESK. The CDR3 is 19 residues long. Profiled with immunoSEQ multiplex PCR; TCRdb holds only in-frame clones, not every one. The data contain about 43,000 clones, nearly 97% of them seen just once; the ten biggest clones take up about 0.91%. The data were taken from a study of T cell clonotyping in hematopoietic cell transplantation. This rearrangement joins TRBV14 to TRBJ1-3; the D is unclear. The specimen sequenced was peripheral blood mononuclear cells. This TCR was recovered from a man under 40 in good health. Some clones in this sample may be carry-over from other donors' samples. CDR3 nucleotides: TGTGCCAGCAGCCAAGGCCCGAGCTCTGTTGTGGGTGCTGGAAACACCATATATTTT. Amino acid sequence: CASSQGPSSVVGAGNTIYF. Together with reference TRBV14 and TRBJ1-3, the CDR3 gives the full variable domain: EAGVTQFPSHSVIEKGQTVTLRCDPISGHDNLYWYRRVMGKEIKFLLHFVKESKQDESGMPNNRFLAERTGGTYSTLKVQPAELEDSGVYFCASSQGPSSVVGAGNTIYFGEGSWLTVV.